These T cell receptor beta chains were read from a single sample in a study of cytomegalovirus exposure and HLA in healthy donors. The data were produced by immunoSEQ multiplex PCR, yet TCRdb's version contains in-frame clones alone and is incomplete. The sample includes fewer than 250,000 clones, around 77% of them seen just once. Sequenced material: PBMCs. The receptors originated from a woman under 30 in good health and CMV-seronegative. The CDR3 runs from the conserved cysteine through the conserved F or W. A D gene is named only where the DNA matches it firmly. Some rows mark clone size as missing; the rest say once, few, many or name a class of expanded clone.

J gene	D gene	clone size	V gene	CDR3 protein	CDR3 DNA
TRBJ1-4	TRBD1	NA	TRBV9	CASSGTGGASTNEKLFF	TGTGCCAGCAGCGGGACAGGGGGCGCGAGCACTAATGAAAAACTGTTTTTT
TRBJ1-2	TRBD1	NA	TRBV2	CASSEWDRGQGGYTF	TGTGCCAGCAGTGAATGGGACAGGGGGCAAGGTGGCTACACCTTC
TRBJ2-5	TRBD2	NA	TRBV5-4	CASSQRLAGVQETQYF	TGTGCCAGCAGCCAAAGACTAGCGGGGGTGCAAGAGACCCAGTACTTC
TRBJ1-2	TRBD1	few	TRBV6-5	CASSLFETGDGYTF	TGTGCCAGCAGTCTGTTCGAGACAGGGGATGGCTACACCTTC
TRBJ2-6	TRBD1	NA	TRBV19	CASSNHGTGGEYGSGANVLTF	TGTGCCAGTAGCAACCACGGGACAGGGGGCGAGTACGGGTCTGGGGCCAACGTCCTGACTTTC
TRBJ1-2	NA	NA	TRBV6-6	CASSYSSARGNYGYTF	TGTGCCAGCAGTTACTCGAGCGCTCGGGGTAACTATGGCTACACCTTC
TRBJ1-2	TRBD1	NA	TRBV27	CASSLNRGGYGYTF	TGTGCCAGCAGTTTAAACAGGGGGGGATATGGCTACACCTTC
TRBJ1-2	NA	NA	TRBV2	CASSDDTREGYTF	TGTGCCAGCAGCGATGACACCCGTGAGGGCTACACCTTC
TRBJ1-1	NA	NA	TRBV6-1	CASSDIGVNTEAFF	TGTGCCAGCAGTGACATAGGGGTGAACACTGAAGCTTTCTTT
TRBJ2-7	NA	NA	TRBV9	CASSVGSGGYEQYF	TGTGCCAGCAGCGTTGGCAGTGGAGGGTACGAGCAGTACTTC
TRBJ2-7	TRBD2	NA	TRBV29-1	CSVEGAGVRGEQYF	TGCAGCGTTGAAGGAGCGGGAGTACGTGGCGAGCAGTACTTC
TRBJ2-1	TRBD2	NA	TRBV19	CASSGTSYNEQFF	TGTGCCAGTTCCGGGACTAGCTACAATGAGCAGTTCTTC
TRBJ2-7	TRBD1	NA	TRBV28	CASLTPGQANEQYF	TGTGCCAGCCTAACCCCGGGACAGGCTAATGAGCAGTACTTC
TRBJ1-2	TRBD1	NA	TRBV5-1	CASSPGRQGWDGYTF	TGCGCCAGCAGCCCTGGGAGACAGGGGTGGGATGGCTACACCTTC
TRBJ1-2	TRBD1	NA	TRBV6-6	CASRPGQPINYGYTF	TGTGCCAGCAGGCCGGGACAGCCGATTAACTATGGCTACACCTTC
TRBJ2-7	NA	NA	TRBV5-4	CASSLSSTTSHEQYF	TGTGCCAGCAGCTTGTCGTCTACCACTAGCCACGAGCAGTACTTC
TRBJ1-5	TRBD1	NA	TRBV19	CASSITGQGGLGPQHF	TGTGCCAGTAGTATTACGGGACAGGGGGGTTTAGGGCCCCAGCATTTT
TRBJ1-2	TRBD1	NA	TRBV7-2	CASSFQGVDGYTF	TGTGCCAGCAGCTTCCAGGGGGTCGATGGCTACACCTTC
TRBJ2-2	NA	NA	TRBV7-9	CASSPPRGNTGELFF	TGTGCCAGCAGCCCCCCTCGCGGTAACACCGGGGAGCTGTTTTTT
TRBJ2-5	NA	NA	TRBV5-1	CASSTQGPRQETQYF	TGCGCCAGCAGCACGCAGGGTCCTCGCCAGGAGACCCAGTACTTC
TRBJ1-1	NA	NA	TRBV7-2	CASSLLPNTEAFF	TGTGCCAGCAGCTTACTCCCGAACACTGAAGCTTTCTTT
TRBJ2-5	TRBD2	NA	TRBV5-1	CASSLAGAGETQYF	TGCGCCAGCAGCTTAGCGGGAGCGGGGGAGACCCAGTACTTC
TRBJ1-1	NA	NA	TRBV21-1	CASIFTGARTEAFF	TGTGCCAGCATCTTTACAGGCGCTCGCACTGAAGCTTTCTTT
TRBJ1-1	TRBD1	NA	TRBV30	CAWSVLGQGINKAFF	TGTGCCTGGAGTGTACTCGGACAGGGGATAAACAAAGCTTTCTTT
TRBJ2-1	NA	NA	TRBV27	CASSLGGSQWEQFF	TGTGCCAGCAGTTTAGGCGGGTCCCAATGGGAGCAGTTCTTC
TRBJ2-5	TRBD1	NA	TRBV9	CASSVERQGLETQYF	TGTGCCAGCAGCGTAGAACGACAGGGTCTTGAGACCCAGTACTTC
TRBJ2-2	TRBD2	once	TRBV11-2	CASRPLAGGRTGELFF	TGTGCCAGCAGACCCCTAGCGGGGGGGCGGACCGGGGAGCTGTTTTTT
TRBJ1-1	TRBD1	few	TRBV9	CASSPGQGNTEAFF	TGTGCCAGCAGCCCGGGACAGGGGAACACTGAAGCTTTCTTT
TRBJ2-5	TRBD2	NA	TRBV6-5	CASSYGLAGGAQYF	TGTGCCAGCAGTTATGGGCTAGCGGGGGGGGCCCAGTACTTC
TRBJ1-5	TRBD1	NA	TRBV19	CASTRGTDWLQHF	TGTGCCAGTACCAGGGGGACGGACTGGCTCCAGCATTTT
TRBJ1-1	NA	NA	TRBV19	CVSSMGGTEAFF	TGTGTCAGTAGTATGGGGGGGACTGAAGCTTTCTTT
TRBJ2-3	TRBD1	NA	TRBV4-1	CASSQTTGGTDTQYF	TGCGCCAGCAGCCAAACCACAGGGGGCACAGATACGCAGTATTTT
TRBJ1-1	NA	NA	TRBV12-5	CASGLSGGTNTEAFF	TGTGCTAGTGGTTTGTCCGGCGGAACGAACACTGAAGCTTTCTTT
TRBJ1-1	TRBD1	NA	TRBV6-5	CASSHRGLGNTEAFF	TGTGCCAGCAGTCACAGGGGTTTGGGGAACACTGAAGCTTTCTTT
TRBJ2-3	TRBD2	NA	TRBV5-1	CASSPLLAGDADTQYF	TGCGCCAGCAGCCCACTATTAGCGGGAGACGCTGATACGCAGTATTTT
TRBJ2-7	TRBD1	NA	TRBV7-8	CASSLANRGYEQYF	TGTGCCAGCAGCTTAGCTAACAGGGGGTACGAGCAGTACTTC
TRBJ2-1	TRBD2	NA	TRBV6-5	CASRGLTYNEQFF	TGTGCCAGCAGGGGACTAACATACAATGAGCAGTTCTTC
TRBJ1-6	NA	NA	TRBV4-1	CASSQVGASYNSPLHF	TGCGCCAGCAGCCAAGTAGGAGCCAGCTATAATTCACCCCTCCACTTT
TRBJ2-5	NA	NA	TRBV5-1	CASSLAPGLGRETQYF	TGCGCCAGCAGCTTGGCCCCGGGATTGGGCCGCGAGACCCAGTACTTC
TRBJ2-5	TRBD1	few	TRBV27	CASSSPGDRKETQYF	TGTGCCAGCAGTTCGCCTGGGGACAGGAAAGAGACCCAGTACTTC
TRBJ2-1	TRBD2	few	TRBV7-8	CASSPGTSGKYNEQFF	TGTGCCAGCAGCCCAGGTACTAGCGGGAAGTACAATGAGCAGTTCTTC
TRBJ1-1	NA	NA	TRBV27	CASSQMNTEAFF	TGTGCCAGCAGCCAGATGAACACTGAAGCTTTCTTT
TRBJ1-2	TRBD1	NA	TRBV15	CATSTGTGGNYGYTF	TGTGCCACCAGCACCGGGACAGGAGGAAACTATGGCTACACCTTC
TRBJ1-5	TRBD1	NA	TRBV19	CASSPTGVSNQPQHF	TGTGCCAGTAGTCCTACAGGGGTCAGCAATCAGCCCCAGCATTTT
TRBJ2-3	TRBD2	few	TRBV15	CATSREWGGTDTQYF	TGTGCCACCAGCAGAGAATGGGGGGGTACAGATACGCAGTATTTT
TRBJ2-2	TRBD2	NA	TRBV5-6	CASSPLADLGTGELFF	TGTGCCAGCAGCCCTCTAGCGGACCTAGGAACCGGGGAGCTGTTTTTT
TRBJ2-1	TRBD1	NA	TRBV5-1	CASSSPRPGQYNNEQFF	TGCGCCAGCAGCTCGCCAAGACCGGGACAGTACAACAATGAGCAGTTCTTC
TRBJ2-1	NA	NA	TRBV7-9	CASSLGHWDNEQFF	TGTGCCAGCAGCTTGGGACATTGGGACAATGAGCAGTTCTTC
TRBJ2-1	NA	NA	TRBV7-9	CASSFLDSLNEQFF	TGTGCCAGCAGCTTCCTAGACAGCCTCAATGAGCAGTTCTTC
TRBJ1-2	TRBD1	NA	TRBV19	CASNDRGRNYGYTF	TGTGCCAGTAACGACAGGGGGAGAAACTATGGCTACACCTTC
TRBJ1-2	NA	NA	TRBV12-2	CASRLVGYGYTF	TGTGCAAGTCGCCTCGTCGGTTATGGCTACACCTTC
TRBJ2-7	TRBD2	NA	TRBV28	CASLFRGSNDEQYF	TGTGCCAGCTTGTTCCGCGGGAGTAACGACGAGCAGTACTTC
TRBJ2-5	TRBD1	NA	TRBV7-2	CASSPMTGLGTQYF	TGTGCCAGCAGCCCCATGACAGGGCTTGGGACCCAGTACTTC
TRBJ2-7	TRBD2	NA	TRBV5-6	CASSYLAGDYEQYF	TGTGCCAGCAGCTACCTAGCGGGGGACTACGAGCAGTACTTC
TRBJ2-1	TRBD2	NA	TRBV19	CASRSGGPGEQFF	TGTGCCAGTCGGTCGGGAGGGCCTGGTGAGCAGTTCTTC
TRBJ2-2	TRBD1	few	TRBV6-4	CASSDAGQGSTGELFF	TGTGCCAGCAGTGACGCGGGACAGGGTTCCACCGGGGAGCTGTTTTTT
TRBJ1-3	NA	NA	TRBV4-1	CASSRDISGNTIYF	TGCGCCAGCAGCCGGGACATCTCTGGAAACACCATATATTTT
TRBJ1-1	NA	NA	TRBV25-1	CASRDLYRDTEAFF	TGTGCCAGCAGGGACTTATATAGGGACACTGAAGCTTTCTTT